A single sample gave rise to the 15 T cell receptor beta chains below, sequenced in a study of T cells in Graves' hyperthyroidism and ophthalmopathy. Amplification targeted TCR beta CDR3 regions from RNA transcripts. A first-round RT-PCR of the TCR CDR3 used the HTBI primer set. TCRdb passed the multiplex PCR reads through MiXCR, listing each CDR3 protein once. The data hold over 700,000 distinct CDR3 sequences, with roughly 37% observed a single time. The sample comprised blood. Receptors originate from a man aged 18 to 35 with Graves' hyperthyroidism.

This clonotype was seen more than once but under ten times. The chain has TRBV6-5 and TRBJ1-6; 12 bases fit TRBD1. Germline CDR1 and CDR2: MNHEY and SVGAGI. The CDR3 covers 16 residues. The J segment lost 7 bases and the V segment lost 10 bases, leaving 11 bases of the junction unmatched. The CDR3 DNA is TGTGCCACCGCGCCCGGGACAGGGGGCGGCAATTCACCCCTCCACTTT. Its protein is CATAPGTGGGNSPLHF.

This clonotype was observed at least ten times. The rearrangement joins TRBV10-3 to TRBJ2-7; D is possibly TRBD1 (6 bases). V shed 8 bases and J shed 2 bases, with 10 bases lying between them. Germline-derived CDR1 and CDR2 are ENHRY and SYGVKD. The CDR3 sequence is 12 residues long. CDR3: CAIQGSAYEQYF. DNA for the CDR3: TGTGCCATCCAGGGGTCCGCCTACGAGCAGTACTTC.

This clonotype was seen more than once but under ten times. V gene TRBV19 combines with J gene TRBJ2-2, with 9 bases lining up with TRBD1. Germline trimming cut 8 bases from V and 5 bases from J; bases unmatched to any gene: 6. The CDR3 has 14 amino acids. Germline V gene lookup returns CDR1 LNHDA and CDR2 SQIVND (reference sequence). CDR3: CASLPGQGTGELFF. The CDR3 nucleotides are TGTGCCAGTTTGCCGGGACAGGGTACCGGGGAGCTGTTTTTT.

The gene calls are TRBV10-1 and TRBJ1-1; weak D call: TRBD1 (5 bases). CDR3 size: 13 residues. Germline-derived CDR1 and CDR2 are WNHNN and SYGVQD (reference sequence). Trimming took off 5 bases at V and 6 bases at J, with 13 bases between the two ends. The CDR3 bases are TGCGCCAGCAGTCGGGACGGGGACGCTGAAGCTTTCTTT. This codes for CASSRDGDAEAFF.

The sample holds many counts of this clonotype. The J gene is TRBJ1-2, the V gene TRBV20-1; the D is unclear. Deletions cut 1 base from V and 5 bases from J, with 20 bases between. This CDR3 has 16 amino acids. The germline V gene encodes CDR1 DFQATT and CDR2 SNEGSKA (reference sequence). The CDR3 loop reads CSARGGTEAPSYGYTF. The CDR3, as DNA: TGCAGTGCTAGAGGGGGAACCGAGGCCCCAAGTTATGGCTACACCTTC.

This clonotype was found once. The rearrangement joins TRBV7-2 to TRBJ1-6; a possible D gene is TRBD1 (5 bases). V gave up 5 bases and J gave up 6 bases, with 14 bases separating them. The CDR3 runs 15 residues. Germline-derived CDR1 and CDR2 are SGHTA and FQGNSA. The DNA of the CDR3 is TGTGCCAGCAGCCAAGTCGGCGGGGGTAATTCACCCCTCCACTTT. Its protein product is CASSQVGGGNSPLHF.

This clonotype was counted at least ten times. This chain uses TRBV29-1 with TRBJ2-7; tentatively, D is TRBD2 (5 bases). Germline V gives CDR1 SQVTM, CDR2 ANQGSEA. V was pared by 6 bases and J by 0 bases, with 12 bases between. This CDR3 has 13 amino acids. The CDR3 loop reads CSVGGGISYEQYF. CDR3 DNA sequence: TGCAGCGTCGGAGGAGGTATCTCCTACGAGCAGTACTTC.

In this sample, this clonotype turned up many times. The chain carries TRBV4-1 and TRBJ2-6; D gene unclear. The CDR3 runs to 14 residues. Trimming removed 3 bases from V and 0 bases from J, with 3 bases in between. Germline values: CDR1 MGHRA, CDR2 YSYEKL. The CDR3 region is CASSHLSGANVLTF. As DNA, the CDR3 is TGCGCCAGCAGCCACCTCTCTGGGGCCAACGTCCTGACTTTC.

V usage is TRBV5-1 and J usage is TRBJ2-2; D remains ambiguous. Trimming shortened V by 4 bases and J by 6 bases, and 13 bases separated the two germline ends. The CDR3 sequence is 14 residues long. CDR1 SGHRS and CDR2 YFSETQ come from the germline V gene. The CDR3 DNA reads as TGCGCCAGCAGCCCAGCGATGAGCGCCGGGGAGCTGTTTTTT. It translates to CASSPAMSAGELFF. Together with reference TRBV5-1 and TRBJ2-2, the CDR3 gives the full variable domain: KAGVTQTPRYLIKTRGQQVTLSCSPISGHRSVSWYQQTPGQGLQFLFEYFSETQRNKGNFPGRFSGRQFSNSRSEMNVSTLELGDSALYLCASSPAMSAGELFFGEGSRLTVL.

A note on this clonotype: A clone one base away is much larger, so this may be a read error. CDR3 amino acids: CASRAESHQPQHF. In nucleotides, the CDR3 is TGTGCCAGCAGGGCGGAGAGCCATCAGCCCCAGCATTTT. This chain connects TRBV2 to TRBJ1-5; D remains ambiguous. Germline-derived CDR1 and CDR2 are SNHLY and FYNNEI. The V end lost 6 bases, the J end lost 5 bases, and 11 bases lay between the germline ends. The CDR3 covers 13 residues.

The sample holds a few counts of this clonotype. The chain couples TRBV14 to TRBJ1-1; D possibly corresponds to TRBD1 (5 bases). V lost 4 bases, J lost 3 bases, and 15 bases lay in between. This CDR3 region has 15 residues. Germline V gene lookup returns CDR1 SGHDN and CDR2 FVKESK. CDR3 protein: CASSREGLGYTEAFF. The CDR3 coding sequence is TGTGCCAGCAGCCGAGAGGGGCTGGGGTACACTGAAGCTTTCTTT.

The chain has TRBV7-3 and TRBJ2-7; 8 nucleotides match TRBD2. Per germline, CDR1 SGHTA and CDR2 FQGTGA. V lost 6 bases to trimming and J lost 0 bases; unmatched junction nucleotides: 10. The length of the CDR3 is 16 residues. The DNA of the CDR3 is TGTGCCAGCAGTTCCCCTACTAGCGGCTACTCCTACGAGCAGTACTTC. Its protein product is CASSSPTSGYSYEQYF. The full variable domain, with the rest looked up from reference TRBV7-3 and TRBJ2-7, is GAGVSQTPSNKVTEKGKYVELRCDPISGHTALYWYRQSLGQGPEFLIYFQGTGAADDSGLPNDRFFAVRPEGSVSTLKIQRTERGDSAVYLCASSSPTSGYSYEQYFGPGTRLTVT.

This clonotype has a handful of counts. V gene TRBV7-2 combines with J gene TRBJ2-7; 8 nucleotides match TRBD1. The CDR3 is made up of 12 amino acids. Germline values: CDR1 SGHTA, CDR2 FQGNSA. The J segment lost 12 bases and the V segment lost 2 bases, leaving 6 bases of the junction unmatched. The CDR3 bases are TGTGCCAGCAGCTTACCCGGACAGGGTGGGTACTTC. The encoded protein is CASSLPGQGGYF.

This sequence joins TRBV24-1 and TRBJ2-5; 7 positions match TRBD2. CDR1 is KGHDR and CDR2 is SFDVKD in the germline V gene. The CDR3 loop spans 15 amino acids. The J segment lost 0 bases and the V segment lost 3 bases, leaving 3 bases of the junction unmatched. The CDR3 sequence: CATSDGGGYQETQYF. As DNA, the CDR3 is TGTGCCACCAGTGATGGGGGGGGGTACCAAGAGACCCAGTACTTC.

This clonotype was counted at least ten times. CDR3 loop: CAISESMNTEAFF. CDR3 DNA: TGTGCCATCAGTGAGTCAATGAACACTGAAGCTTTCTTT. V and J are TRBV10-3 and TRBJ1-1; D not certain. The germline CDR1 and CDR2 sequences are ENHRY and SYGVKD. V was trimmed by 0 bases and J by 0 bases, leaving 2 bases between them. The CDR3 runs 13 residues.